The T cell receptor beta chain under discussion was sequenced for a study of T cell repertoires in cytomegalovirus infection. Background on the study: Through public TCR beta signatures, both CMV infection and matching HLA type were indicated. Findings and caveats of the study: HLA-C-restricted, CMV-specific TCR beta clonotypes were dominant ex vivo. The cumulative frequency of public TCR beta families identified carriers of CMV plus the relevant HLA.

About this clonotype: Its antigen is still unknown.

TCRdb re-derived calls from the reads in MiXCR, one entry per CDR3 protein. The data contain approximately 100,000 distinct CDR3 sequences, about 22% of them singletons. What was sequenced was CD8+ T cells from PBMCs. This TCR was sampled from a human donor in good health (CMV status not recorded). Some clones in this sample may be carry-over from other donors' samples.

CDR3: CSARDGTGFQPQHF. The CDR3 DNA follows: TGCAGTGCTAGAGATGGGACAGGGTTTCAGCCCCAGCATTTT. J is TRBJ1-5 and V is TRBV20-1; 9 bases map to TRBD1. This CDR3 is built from 14 residues. J was trimmed by 6 bases and V by 0 bases; bases with no gene match: 3. The V gene's germline CDR1 is DFQATT and CDR2 SNEGSKA (reference sequence).